The present T cell receptor (beta chain) was sequenced within a study of blood T cell repertoires in COVID-19. The overall study: COVID-19 samples, acute and convalescent, were from the United States, Italy and Spain.

Per the authors' pipeline: Reference gene primer amplification gave estimated nucleated cell counts. Assay: immunoSEQ multiplex PCR; the TCRdb copy retains only in-frame clones and omits some. From that table come the V and J calls and clone size; the DNA was used to work out D and trimming. The sample includes around 450,000 clones, less than 95% of them seen just once. This CDR3 has 16 amino acids. J lost 3 bases, V lost 5 bases, and 7 bases had no gene match. Germline assignment: CDR1 LNHDA and CDR2 SQIVND (reference sequence). The sample holds one count of this clone. Participants were aged about 18 to 90 years from roughly 25 US areas.

The specimen sequenced was PBMCs or T cells enriched from blood (not recorded which). This chain joins TRBV19 and TRBJ1-6, with 7 bases fitting TRBD1. The TCR was taken from a man between 18 and 35 years old who had recovered from COVID-19. CDR3: CASSDPGQNYNSPLHF. The CDR3 DNA follows: TGTGCCAGTAGTGATCCGGGACAGAACTATAATTCACCCCTCCACTTT.